This record covers a single T cell receptor (beta chain). Its target is unknown. This sample is part of a study of OX40 agonist ivuxolimab in advanced cancers. Study background: Ivuxolimab, which patients received intravenously every 2 weeks, was dosed at 0.01 to 10 mg/kg. People in dose escalation had one of these cancers: hepatocellular carcinoma, melanoma, renal cell or head and neck cancer. General study points: In the 0.1 to 3.0 mg/kg range, CD4+ and CD8+ blood T cells had expanded clonally by week 6. Fewer expanded clones were found on average in CD4+ than in CD8+ T cells.

Germline V gene sequence: CDR1 LNHDA, CDR2 SQIVND (reference sequence). With V trimmed by 5 bases and J by 0 bases, 18 bases remained unmatched. The CDR3 has 21 residues. Using immunoSEQ multiplex PCR, the repertoire was profiled, and TCRdb retains in-frame clones only, with some absent. The sample records 65,000 to 90,000 clones, about 89% being singletons. The sequence derives from an adult with an advanced solid tumor such as melanoma, head and neck, liver or kidney cancer. The chain recombines TRBV19 with TRBJ2-3; 12 nucleotides line up with TRBD2. The sample was CD4+ or CD8+ T cells sorted from blood, taken in a trial of the OX40 agonist ivuxolimab. CDR3 coding DNA: TGTGCCAGTAGTCCCCGGTTTGTTCAGACCGGGACTAGCGGGAGCACAGATACGCAGTATTTT. Amino acid sequence: CASSPRFVQTGTSGSTDTQYF.